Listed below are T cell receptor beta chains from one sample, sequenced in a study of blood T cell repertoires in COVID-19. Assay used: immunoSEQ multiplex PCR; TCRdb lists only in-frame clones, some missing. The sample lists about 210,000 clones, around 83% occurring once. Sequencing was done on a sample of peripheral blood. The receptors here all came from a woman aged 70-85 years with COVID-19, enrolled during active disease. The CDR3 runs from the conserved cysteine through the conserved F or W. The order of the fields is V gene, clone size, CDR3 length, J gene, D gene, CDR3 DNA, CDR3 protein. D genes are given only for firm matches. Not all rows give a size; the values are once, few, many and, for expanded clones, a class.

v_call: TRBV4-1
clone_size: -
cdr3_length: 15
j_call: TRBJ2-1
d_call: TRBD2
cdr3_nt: TGCGCCAGCAGCCCGGGACTAGCGGCCTACAATGAGCAGTTCTTC
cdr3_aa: CASSPGLAAYNEQFF

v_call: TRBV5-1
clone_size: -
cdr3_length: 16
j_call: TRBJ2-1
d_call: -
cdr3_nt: TGCGCCAGCAGCTTGGGTCCAGTACCCTCCTACAATGAGCAGTTCTTC
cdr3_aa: CASSLGPVPSYNEQFF

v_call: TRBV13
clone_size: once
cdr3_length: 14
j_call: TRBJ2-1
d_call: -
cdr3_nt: TGTGCCAGCAGCCGGACGACTAGTATGGATGAGCAGTTCTTC
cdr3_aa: CASSRTTSMDEQFF

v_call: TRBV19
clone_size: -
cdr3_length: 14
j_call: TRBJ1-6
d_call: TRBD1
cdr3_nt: TGTGCCAGTAGTATCACAGGGGAAGATTCACCCCTCCACTTT
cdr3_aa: CASSITGEDSPLHF

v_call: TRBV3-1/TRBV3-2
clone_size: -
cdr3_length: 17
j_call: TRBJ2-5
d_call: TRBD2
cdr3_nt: TGTGCCAGCAGCCAAACGGGTGCGGTAGCGGGAGTGGAGACCCAGTACTTC
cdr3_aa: CASSQTGAVAGVETQYF

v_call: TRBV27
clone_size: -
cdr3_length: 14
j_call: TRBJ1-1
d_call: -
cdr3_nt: TGTGCCAGCAGTTACAGGGTTTGGAACACTGAAGCTTTCTTT
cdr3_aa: CASSYRVWNTEAFF

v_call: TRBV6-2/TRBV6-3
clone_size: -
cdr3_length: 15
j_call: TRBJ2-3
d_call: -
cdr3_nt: TGTGCCAGCAGTGCGACATGGGGGCATTCAGATACGCAGTATTTT
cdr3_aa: CASSATWGHSDTQYF

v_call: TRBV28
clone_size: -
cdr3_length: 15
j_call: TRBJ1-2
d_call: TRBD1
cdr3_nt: TGTGCCAGCAGGGACCGACAGGGGGCTAACTATGGCTACACCTTC
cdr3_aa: CASRDRQGANYGYTF

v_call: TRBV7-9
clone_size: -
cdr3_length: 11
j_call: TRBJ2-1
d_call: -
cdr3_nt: TGTGCCAGCAGCCCCCTAAGTGAGCAGTTCTTC
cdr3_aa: CASSPLSEQFF

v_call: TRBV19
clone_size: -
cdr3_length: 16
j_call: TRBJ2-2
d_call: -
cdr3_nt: TGTGCCAGTGGCCCCATAGCGGCCAGGGTAGCCGGGGAGCTGTTTTTT
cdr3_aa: CASGPIAARVAGELFF

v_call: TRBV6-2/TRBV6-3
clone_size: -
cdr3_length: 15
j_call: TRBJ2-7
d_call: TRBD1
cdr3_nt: TGTGCCAGCAGTTTCCGACAGGGGGAAGGATGGGAGCAGTACTTC
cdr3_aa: CASSFRQGEGWEQYF

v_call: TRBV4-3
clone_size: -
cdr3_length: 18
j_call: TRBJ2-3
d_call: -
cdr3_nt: TGCGCCAGCAGCCAAGGTAAGGTTCTCGCGGGTAACACAGATACGCAGTATTTT
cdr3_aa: CASSQGKVLAGNTDTQYF

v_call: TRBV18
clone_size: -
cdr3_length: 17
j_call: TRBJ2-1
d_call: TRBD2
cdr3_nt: TGTGCCAGCTCACCTCTGCTTTCGGCGGGAGGGCTCGGTGAGCAGTTCTTC
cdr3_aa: CASSPLLSAGGLGEQFF

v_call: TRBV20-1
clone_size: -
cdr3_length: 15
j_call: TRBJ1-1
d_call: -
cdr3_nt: TGCAGTGCTAGTCCATCCTCCGGGAGGAACACTGAAGCTTTCTTT
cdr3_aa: CSASPSSGRNTEAFF

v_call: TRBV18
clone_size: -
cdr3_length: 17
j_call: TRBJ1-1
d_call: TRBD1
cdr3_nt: TGTGCCAGCTCACCACTGGACAGGGGGCCGAGGAACACTGAAGCTTTCTTT
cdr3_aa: CASSPLDRGPRNTEAFF

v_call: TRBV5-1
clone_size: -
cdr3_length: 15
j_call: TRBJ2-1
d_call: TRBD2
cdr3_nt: TGCGCCAGCAGGTTGGGACTAGCGGGAGGAGGTGAGCAGTTCTTC
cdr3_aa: CASRLGLAGGGEQFF

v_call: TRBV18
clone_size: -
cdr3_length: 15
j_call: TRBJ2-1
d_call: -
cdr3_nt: TGTGCCAGCTCACCCGGACAGAGCTCCTACAATGAGCAGTTCTTC
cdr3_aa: CASSPGQSSYNEQFF

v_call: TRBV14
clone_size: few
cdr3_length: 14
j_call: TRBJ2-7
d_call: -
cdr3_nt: TGTGCCAGCAGCCAAGTAACTGCTTCCTACGAGCAGTACTTC
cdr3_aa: CASSQVTASYEQYF

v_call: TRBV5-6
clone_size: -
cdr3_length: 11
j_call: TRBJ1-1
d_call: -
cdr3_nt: TGTGCCAGCAGCCCCATTGCTGAAGCTTTCTTT
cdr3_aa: CASSPIAEAFF

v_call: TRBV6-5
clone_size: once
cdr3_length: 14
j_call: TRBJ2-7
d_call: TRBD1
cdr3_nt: TGTGCCAGCAGCCAGGACAGGGGAGGTACGAAGCAGTACTTC
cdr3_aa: CASSQDRGGTKQYF

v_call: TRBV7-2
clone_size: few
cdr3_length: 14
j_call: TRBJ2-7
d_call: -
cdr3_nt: TGTGCCAGCAGCTTAGAGGTTGCCCTCGGGGAGCAGTACTTC
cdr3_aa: CASSLEVALGEQYF

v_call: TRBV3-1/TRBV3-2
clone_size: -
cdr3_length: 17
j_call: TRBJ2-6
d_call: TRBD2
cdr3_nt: TGTGCCAGCAGCCTTCCGGGAGGTAACTCTGGGGCCAACGTCCTGACTTTC
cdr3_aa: CASSLPGGNSGANVLTF

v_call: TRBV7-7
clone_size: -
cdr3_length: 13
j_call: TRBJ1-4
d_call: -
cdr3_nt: TGTGCCAGCAGTCCGGGGGTTGGAGAAAAACTGTTTTTT
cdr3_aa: CASSPGVGEKLFF

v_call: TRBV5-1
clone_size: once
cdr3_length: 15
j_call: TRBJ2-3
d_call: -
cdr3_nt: TGCGCCAGCAGCTTGGACAGAGCTCGCACAGATACGCAGTATTTT
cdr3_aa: CASSLDRARTDTQYF

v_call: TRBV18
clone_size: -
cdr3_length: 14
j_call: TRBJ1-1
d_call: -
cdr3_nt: TGTGCCAGCTCGCGTCAGGGAGGGGACACTGAAGCTTTCTTT
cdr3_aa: CASSRQGGDTEAFF

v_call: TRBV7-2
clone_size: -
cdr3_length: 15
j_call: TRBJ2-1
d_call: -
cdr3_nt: TGTGCCAGCAGCGACCAGCGGACGTCCCGGAATGAGCAGTTCTTC
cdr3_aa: CASSDQRTSRNEQFF

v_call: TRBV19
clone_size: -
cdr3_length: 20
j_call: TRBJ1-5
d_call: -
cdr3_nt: TGTGCCAGTAGTTTTTCCAGGGTTCGCACATATAGGGCGCGCAATCAGCCCCAGCATTTT
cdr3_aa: CASSFSRVRTYRARNQPQHF

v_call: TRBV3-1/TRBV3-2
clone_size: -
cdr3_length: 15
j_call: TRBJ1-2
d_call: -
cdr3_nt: TGTGCCAGCAGCCAAGGTCGGGTTACCAACTATGGCTACACCTTC
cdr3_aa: CASSQGRVTNYGYTF

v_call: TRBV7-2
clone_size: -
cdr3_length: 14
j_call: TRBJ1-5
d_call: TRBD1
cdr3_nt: TGTGCCAGCAGTCCGGACAGGGGCAATCAGCCCCAGCATTTT
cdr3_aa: CASSPDRGNQPQHF

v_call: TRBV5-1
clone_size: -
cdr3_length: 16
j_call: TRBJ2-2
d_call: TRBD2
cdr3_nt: TGCGCCAGCAGCCCCCGGGGAGGGGCGAACACCGGGGAGCTGTTTTTT
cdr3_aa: CASSPRGGANTGELFF

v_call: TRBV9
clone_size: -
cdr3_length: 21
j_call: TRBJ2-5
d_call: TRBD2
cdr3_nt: TGTGCCAGCAGCGTAGCCCCGACTAGCGGGAGGGCGAAGGGAAGCCAAGAGACCCAGTACTTC
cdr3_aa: CASSVAPTSGRAKGSQETQYF

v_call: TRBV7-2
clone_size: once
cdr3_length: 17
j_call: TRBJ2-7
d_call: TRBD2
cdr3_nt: TGTGCCAGCAGCTTAGTTGGAGGGCTAGCGGGCTCCTACGAGCAGTACTTC
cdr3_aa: CASSLVGGLAGSYEQYF

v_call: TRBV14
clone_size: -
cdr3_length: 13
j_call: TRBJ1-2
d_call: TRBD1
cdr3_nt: TGTGCCAGCAGCCCCCAGACAGGGGTGGGCTACACCTTC
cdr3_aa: CASSPQTGVGYTF

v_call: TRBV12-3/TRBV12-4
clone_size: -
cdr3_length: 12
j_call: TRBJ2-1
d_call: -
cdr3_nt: TGTGCCAGCAGTTACAGGGCCAATGAGCAGTTCTTC
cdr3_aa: CASSYRANEQFF

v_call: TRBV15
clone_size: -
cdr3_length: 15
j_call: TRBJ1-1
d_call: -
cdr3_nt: TGTGCCACCAGCAGAGATAGGATAAGGACAGTTGAAGCTTTCTTT
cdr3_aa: CATSRDRIRTVEAFF

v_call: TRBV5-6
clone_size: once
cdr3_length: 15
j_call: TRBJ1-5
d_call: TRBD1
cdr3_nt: TGTGCCAGCAGTAGGGAGGAGGGGGCCAATCAGCCCCAGCATTTT
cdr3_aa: CASSREEGANQPQHF

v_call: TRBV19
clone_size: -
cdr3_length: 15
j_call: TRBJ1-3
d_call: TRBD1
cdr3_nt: TGTGCCAGTAGTATCCGACAGGGCGCTGGAAACACCATATATTTT
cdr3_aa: CASSIRQGAGNTIYF

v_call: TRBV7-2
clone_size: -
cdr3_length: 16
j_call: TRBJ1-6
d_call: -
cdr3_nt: TGTGCCAGCAGCTTAGCGCGGGGGTTTTACAATTCACCCCTCCACTTT
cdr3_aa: CASSLARGFYNSPLHF

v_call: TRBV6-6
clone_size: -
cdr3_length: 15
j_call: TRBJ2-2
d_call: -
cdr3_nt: TGTGCCAGCAGTCCTGGTGGCAGGCAAACCGGGGAGCTGTTTTTT
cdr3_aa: CASSPGGRQTGELFF

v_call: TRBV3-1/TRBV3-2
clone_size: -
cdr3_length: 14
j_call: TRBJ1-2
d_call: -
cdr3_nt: TGTGCCAGCAGCCCTAGGGGCGTGTTGAGTGGCTACACCTTC
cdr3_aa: CASSPRGVLSGYTF

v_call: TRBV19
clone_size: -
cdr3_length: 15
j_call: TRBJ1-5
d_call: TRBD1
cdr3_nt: TGTGCCAGCACATCGGGACAGGGGGGCAATCAGCCCCAGCATTTT
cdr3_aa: CASTSGQGGNQPQHF

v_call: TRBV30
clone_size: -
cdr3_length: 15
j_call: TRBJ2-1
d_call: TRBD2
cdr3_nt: TGTGCCTGGGCGCCGGGACTAGAGGTTCGAAATGAGCAGTTCTTC
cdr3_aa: CAWAPGLEVRNEQFF

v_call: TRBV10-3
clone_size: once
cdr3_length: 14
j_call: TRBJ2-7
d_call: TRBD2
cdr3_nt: TGTGCCATCAAGGGGGCGGGAGGGCCTATCGAGCAGTACTTC
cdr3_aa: CAIKGAGGPIEQYF

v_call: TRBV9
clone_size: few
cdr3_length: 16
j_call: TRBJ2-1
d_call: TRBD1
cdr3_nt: TGTGCCAGCAGCGTCCGACAGGGTCGATCCGGCGATGAGCAGTTCTTC
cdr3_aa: CASSVRQGRSGDEQFF

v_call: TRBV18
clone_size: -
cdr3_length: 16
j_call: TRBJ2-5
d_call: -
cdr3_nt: TGTGCCAGCTCACAAACTCTGGACAGAACCGAAGAGACCCAGTACTTC
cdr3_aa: CASSQTLDRTEETQYF

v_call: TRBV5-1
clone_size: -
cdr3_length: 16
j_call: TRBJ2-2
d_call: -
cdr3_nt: TGCGCCAGCAGCCCCGTAGGGGCCGAAACCACCGGGGAGCTGTTTTTT
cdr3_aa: CASSPVGAETTGELFF